The rows below give T cell receptor beta chains drawn from one sample of a study of stem cell transplantation in POMP-related autoinflammatory disease. Profiling relied on immunoSEQ multiplex PCR, and the TCRdb table lists in-frame clones only, not all of them. This table holds over 2,000 clones, around nine tenths found once. The sequencing used Tregs from PBMCs, collected after stem cell transplantation. The receptors stem from a human patient with POMP-related autoinflammation and immune dysregulation (PRAID). Some T cells may be graft donor cells. Each CDR3 is given with its conserved first and last residue. A D gene is named only where the DNA matches it firmly. Clone size is given for some rows only: seen once, a few or many times, or a class if the clone is expanded.

d_call j_call v_call clone_size cdr3_nt cdr3_aa
- TRBJ2-5 TRBV28 - TGTGCCAGCAGTCTCTCTAGGGGCCAAGAGACCCAGTACTTC CASSLSRGQETQYF
- TRBJ2-5 TRBV27 - TGTGCCAGCAGTTTATCGGGCTGGGAGACCCAGTACTTC CASSLSGWETQYF
- TRBJ1-1 TRBV27 - TGTGCCAGCAGTTTCGTGCAACGGAAGAGTGAAGCTTTCTTT CASSFVQRKSEAFF
- TRBJ2-2 TRBV2 - TGTGCCAGCAGTGAATGGGACAAGAACACCGGGGAGCTGTTTTTT CASSEWDKNTGELFF
- TRBJ2-2 TRBV5-1 - TGCGCCAGCAAACACAGGCTGGGTACCGGGGAGCTGTTTTTT CASKHRLGTGELFF
TRBD1 TRBJ1-2 TRBV9 - TGTGCCAGCAGCGTAGGACAGGGAAGCTATGGCTACACCTTC CASSVGQGSYGYTF
- TRBJ1-2 TRBV5-4 - TGTGCCAGCAGCTTGGTTGGCAGGCCTGGCTACACCTTC CASSLVGRPGYTF
- TRBJ2-3 TRBV10-1 - TGCGCCAGCAGTGAGAGGTCCGCAGATACGCAGTATTTT CASSERSADTQYF
- TRBJ1-1 TRBV7-2 few TGTGCCAGCAGCTTAGCGCGACATCTTGAAGCTTTCTTT CASSLARHLEAFF
TRBD1 TRBJ2-2 TRBV28 - TGTGCCAGCAGTTTAGGGACAGCAAACGGGGAGCTGTTTTTT CASSLGTANGELFF
- TRBJ1-3 TRBV6-5 - TGTGCCAGCGGAAGACGGGACGGCGGAAACACCATATATTTT CASGRRDGGNTIYF
- TRBJ1-1 TRBV20-1 - TGCAGTGCTAGTAATATGGGGCTTACTGAAGCTTTCTTT CSASNMGLTEAFF
- TRBJ1-5 TRBV28 - TGTGCCAGCAGTTTCCTTGGTGGTTTTGCCCAGCATTTT CASSFLGGFAQHF
- TRBJ1-2 TRBV12-3/TRBV12-4 - TGTGCCAGCAGTTTTCGGACCAACTATGGCTACACCTTC CASSFRTNYGYTF
TRBD1 TRBJ1-1 TRBV6-6 - TGTGCCAGCAGTCCCCAACCGGGACAGGCCATGAACACTGAAGCTTTCTTT CASSPQPGQAMNTEAFF
- TRBJ2-3 TRBV18 - TGTGCCAGCTCACCAAGGCAGGGTAGGACCACAGATACGCAGTATTTT CASSPRQGRTTDTQYF
- TRBJ2-7 TRBV2 few TGTGCCAGGGGACCGGGACGGGGAAGAAACGCCATAAACTACGAGCAGTACTTC CARGPGRGRNAINYEQYF
- TRBJ1-1 TRBV2 - TGTGCCAGCAGGGTAAGAGAATTGATGAACACTGAAGCTTTCTTT CASRVRELMNTEAFF
- TRBJ1-1 TRBV6-5 few TGTGCCAGCAGTTACCATATGGTGAACACTGAAGCTTTCTTT CASSYHMVNTEAFF
- TRBJ1-4 TRBV7-9 - TGTGCCAGCAGCCACCGGACAGATCCAACTAATGAAAAACTGTTTTTT CASSHRTDPTNEKLFF
- TRBJ1-5 TRBV15 few TGTGCCACCAGCAGAGATCTCGGACAGCAATCAGGGCCCCAGCATTTT CATSRDLGQQSGPQHF
TRBD1 TRBJ2-2 TRBV28 - TGTGCCAGCAGACGACAGGGGGGGACCGGGGAGCTGTTTTTT CASRRQGGTGELFF
TRBD1 TRBJ1-6 TRBV6-6 - TGTGCCACCAGAGGGGGACAGGGTACGAATTCACCCCTCCACTTT CATRGGQGTNSPLHF
- TRBJ2-1 TRBV6-5 once TGTGCCAGCAGCTTGTGGACCTACAATGAGCAGTTCTTC CASSLWTYNEQFF
- TRBJ2-1 TRBV15 - TGTGCCACCAGCAGAGATCTGCTAGCGTTTGATCCCTACAATGAGCAGTTCTTC CATSRDLLAFDPYNEQFF
- TRBJ1-1 TRBV19 - TGTGCCAGTAGTAGAGGTAGAGGGAATGAAGCTTTCTTT CASSRGRGNEAFF
- TRBJ2-5 TRBV6-2/TRBV6-3 - TGTGCCAGCAGTTACTCGAGGCAGGGAAGGCAGACCCAGTACTTC CASSYSRQGRQTQYF
- TRBJ2-4 TRBV30 - TGTGCCTGGAGTGTAGGCCCGACCAAAAACATTCAGTACTTC CAWSVGPTKNIQYF
- TRBJ2-3 TRBV5-1 - TGCGCCAGCAGCTTGGCTGGGGGGACGCGCACAGATACGCAGTATTTT CASSLAGGTRTDTQYF
- TRBJ2-2 TRBV6-5 - TGTGCCAGCAGTTATGACTGGGATACGGCCGGGGAGCTGTTTTTT CASSYDWDTAGELFF
- TRBJ1-5 TRBV6-5 once TGTGCCAGCAGAACCTCGGGGGGAGGCAATCAGCCCCAGCATTTT CASRTSGGGNQPQHF
TRBD2 TRBJ2-1 TRBV11-2 once TGTGCCAGCAGCCCGAGACTAGCGGGGGGGCGAAATGAGCAGTTCTTC CASSPRLAGGRNEQFF
TRBD1 TRBJ2-2 TRBV19 - TGTGCCAGTAAGCCTCAGGGGGCCTGGCCCACCGGGGAGCTGTTTTTT CASKPQGAWPTGELFF
- TRBJ1-4 TRBV6-2/TRBV6-3 - TGTGCCAGCAGCCTTACCCAGGTGGGGAAACTGTTTTTT CASSLTQVGKLFF
TRBD1 TRBJ1-6 TRBV7-9 - TGTGCCAGCAGCTTCGGCTCCGGGACAGTGAATTCACCCCTCCACTTT CASSFGSGTVNSPLHF
- TRBJ1-2 TRBV19 - TGTGCCAGTAGTATGTTGTTGGGTGGGGGCTACACCTTC CASSMLLGGGYTF
- TRBJ1-1 TRBV18 - TGTGCCAGTCGGGGGGGCGGCACTGAAGCTTTCTTT CASRGGGTEAFF
TRBD1 TRBJ1-3 TRBV19 - TGTGCCAGCAGAGGGGCCCGGGACAGCCCTGTCTCTGGAAACACCATATATTTT CASRGARDSPVSGNTIYF
- TRBJ2-4 TRBV6-5 - TGTGCCAGCAGACCCCCGGAGGGAAACATTCAGTACTTC CASRPPEGNIQYF
- TRBJ2-5 TRBV28 - TGTGCCAGCAGTCAGGCGGGAAAAGAGACCCAGTACTTC CASSQAGKETQYF